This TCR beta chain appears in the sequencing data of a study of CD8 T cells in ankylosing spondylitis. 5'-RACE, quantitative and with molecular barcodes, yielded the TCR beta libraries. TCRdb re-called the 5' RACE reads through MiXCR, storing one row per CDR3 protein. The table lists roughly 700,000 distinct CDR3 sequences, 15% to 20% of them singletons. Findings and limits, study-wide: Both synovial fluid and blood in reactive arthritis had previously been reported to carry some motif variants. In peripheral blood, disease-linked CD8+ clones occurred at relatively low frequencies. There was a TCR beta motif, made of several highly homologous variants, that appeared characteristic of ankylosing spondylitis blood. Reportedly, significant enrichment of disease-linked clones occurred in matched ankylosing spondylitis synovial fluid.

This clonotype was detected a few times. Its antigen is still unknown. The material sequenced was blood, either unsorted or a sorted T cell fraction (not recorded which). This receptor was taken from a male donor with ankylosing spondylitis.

The CDR3 is CASGTAGRDGELFF. The CDR3 coding sequence is TGTGCTAGTGGAACCGCAGGGAGAGACGGGGAGCTGTTTTTT. The chain combines TRBV12-5 with TRBJ2-2, with D possibly being TRBD1 or TRBD2 (5 bases each). Trimming took 6 bases from V and 7 from J, leaving 15 bases between them. There are 14 residues in the CDR3. Germline CDR1 is LGHNT and CDR2 is FRNRAP.